This entry lists 27 T cell receptor beta chains sequenced from one sample in a study of T cell clonality in common variable immunodeficiency. Study-level results: Reportedly, TCR beta sequences from common variable immunodeficiency showed fewer deletions and N-nucleotide insertions.

Antigens of these TCRs are unknown. Some clones are missing from TCRdb's copy, which holds only in-frame ones; the method was immunoSEQ multiplex PCR. The sample includes fewer than 30,000 clones, none of them occurring once. What was sequenced was peripheral blood mononuclear cells. These receptors were collected from a human donor with common variable immunodeficiency.

This clone has just a few counts. The read gets to within 3 residues of the CDR3 end, and the germline J gene fills in the rest. The chain has TRBV30 and TRBJ1-2, with TRBD1 as a possible D gene (6 bases). This CDR3 region has 13 residues. V gave up 0 bases and J gave up 4 bases, with 9 bases separating them. Germline V CDR1 and CDR2: GTSNPN, SVGIG (reference sequence). The CDR3 here is CAWSVQGPYGYTF. The part of the CDR3 DNA that was read is TGTGCCTGGAGTGTTCAGGGGCCCTATGGC.

The table lists this clone with many counts. The read halts 3 residues ahead of the CDR3 end, with the missing end drawn from the germline J gene. The chain uses TRBV19 and TRBJ2-2, with a possible D match to TRBD2 (6 bases). CDR3 length equals 16 residues. The V end was cut by 5 bases, the J end by 6 bases, with 19 bases between. In germline, CDR1 is LNHDA, CDR2 SQIVND (reference sequence). CDR3 loop: CASSSQAAGSSGELFF. CDR3 DNA (partial): TGTGCCAGTAGTTCACAGGCAGCGGGTTCGTCCGGGGAG.

This clone turned up a few times. The missing CDR3 end, 3 residues past where the read stops, is filled in from the germline J gene. The rearrangement uses TRBV2 and TRBJ2-7, with 7 bases aligning to TRBD2. This CDR3 comprises 13 residues. V lost 6 bases, J lost 5 bases, and 7 bases stayed unmatched. Germline V CDR1 and CDR2: SNHLY, FYNNEI. The part of the CDR3 DNA that was read is TGTGCCAGCAGATTCGGGGGGAGTGACGAG. This gives the protein CASRFGGSDE. The CDR3, in full, reads CASRFGGSDEQYF. Based on the CDR3 plus reference TRBV2 and TRBJ2-7, the full variable domain is EPEVTQTPSHQVTQMGQEVILRCVPISNHLYFYWYRQILGQKVEFLVSFYNNEISEKSEIFDDQFSVERPDGSNFTLKIRSTKLEDSAMYFCASRFGGSDEQYFGPGTRLTVT.

Note on this clone: The read ends 3 residues before the CDR3 terminus; that terminus is restored from the germline J gene. The rearrangement links TRBV7-9 to TRBJ2-2, with TRBD1 matching over 10 bases. CDR1 and CDR2 from the germline V gene are SEHNR and FQNEAQ (reference sequence). This CDR3 region has 15 residues. J gave up 7 bases and V 4 bases, and 6 bases lay outside the gene matches. The sequenced CDR3 bases are TGTGCCAGCAGCTCCTCGACAGGGGGCCACGGGGAG. Amino acids: CASSSSTGGHGE. Given in full, the CDR3 is CASSSSTGGHGELFF.

A word on this clone: The CDR3 end falls 3 residues outside the read, so it is completed with the germline J gene. This chain links TRBV30 with TRBJ2-2, with D tentatively TRBD2 (5 bases). Germline CDR1 GTSNPN, CDR2 SVGIG (reference sequence). V dropped 0 bases and J dropped 5 bases, with 7 bases sitting between them. The CDR3 is 13 amino acids. The covered CDR3 bases are TGTGCCTGGAGTGTAGCGGAAACCGGGGAG. This encodes CAWSVAETGE. The full CDR3 sequence reads CAWSVAETGELFF.

This clone was seen repeatedly, ten times or more. The missing CDR3 end, 3 residues past where the read stops, is filled in from the germline J gene. The rearrangement joins TRBV28 to TRBJ1-5; 10 nucleotides align to TRBD1. V shed 5 bases and J 7 bases; nucleotides not matched to a gene: 11. The germline CDR1 and CDR2 sequences are MDHEN and SYDVKM. CDR3 length: 16 residues. CDR3 DNA, as far as it was read: TGTGCCAGCAGTCCGTTTAAAGGGACAGGGGAACAGCCC. Translating gives CASSPFKGTGEQP. The CDR3 in full is CASSPFKGTGEQPQHF.

This clone was recorded many times. The CDR3 bases that were read are TGTGCCAGCAAGACTAGCGAGACATACAATGAG. This gives the protein CASKTSETYNE. The complete CDR3 sequence is CASKTSETYNEQFF. The J gene is TRBJ2-1, the V gene TRBV2, with 8 positions matching TRBD2. Read coverage stops 3 residues before the CDR3 terminus; the germline J gene supplies the remainder. CDR1 SNHLY and CDR2 FYNNEI come from the germline V gene. The CDR3 spans 14 residues. V dropped 7 bases and J dropped 4; count of bases not matched to a gene: 6.

This clone was seen more than once but under ten times. The read stops 3 residues short of the end of the CDR3; the missing end is completed from the germline J gene. The chain is built from TRBV7-3 and TRBJ2-2; the D gene is possibly TRBD2 (5 bases). Trimming took off 4 bases at V and 8 bases at J, with 14 bases between the two ends. CDR1 is SGHTA and CDR2 is FQGTGA in the germline V gene. The CDR3 has 14 residues. The covered CDR3 bases are TGTGCCAGCAGCTCCAACACGGGCGGGGGGGAG. This encodes CASSSNTGGGE. The complete CDR3 sequence is CASSSNTGGGELFF.

Many counts were recorded for this clone. From the germline J gene comes the end of the CDR3, since the read stops 3 residues before it. The V call is TRBV11-3, the J call TRBJ2-7, with 7 bases identical to TRBD1. CDR3 length equals 15 residues. Trimming took 2 bases from V and 4 from J; bases not matched to a gene: 8. CDR1 is SGHNT, CDR2 YENEEA, per germline. CDR3 bases read: TGTGCCAGCAGCTTATTCGCAGGGGGAACATACGAG. Its translation: CASSLFAGGTYE. The complete CDR3 reads CASSLFAGGTYEQYF. Complete variable domain (other parts from reference TRBV11-3 and TRBJ2-7): EAGVVQSPRYKIIEKKQPVAFWCNPISGHNTLYWYLQNLGQGPELLIRYENEEAVDDSQLPKDRFSAERLKGVDSTLKIQPAELGDSAVYLCASSLFAGGTYEQYFGPGTRLTVT.

To note about this clone: The CDR3 end lies 3 residues beyond the end of the read and is filled in from the germline J gene. The chain employs TRBV30 and TRBJ1-6; no clear D. CDR3 size: 14 residues. CDR1 GTSNPN and CDR2 SVGIG come from the germline V gene (reference sequence). V was pared by 0 bases and J by 3 bases, with 6 bases between. The CDR3 loop reads CAWSVGSYNSPLHF. CDR3 bases read: TGTGCCTGGAGTGTGGGCAGCTATAATTCACCC.

Relative to its sample, this clone is medium-sized. CDR3 bases read: TGTGCCAGCTCACCCCTCACAGGGGTCCAAAACATT. Protein: CASSPLTGVQNI. The CDR3 reads in full as CASSPLTGVQNIQYF. The chain links TRBV18 to TRBJ2-4, with 7 bases that match TRBD1. The CDR3 goes on 3 residues after the read ends, and that part is filled in from the germline J gene. The CDR3 consists of 15 residues. CDR1 is KGHSH, CDR2 LQKENI, per germline. V was pared by 3 bases and J by 5 bases, with 7 bases of the junction left unmatched.

With respect to this clone: The read terminates 3 residues ahead of where the CDR3 ends, so the germline J gene completes it. The chain joins TRBV2 to TRBJ1-5, with TRBD1 identical over 8 bases. V lost 5 bases to trimming and J lost 6 bases; unmatched junction nucleotides: 6. The CDR3 runs to 14 residues. Looked up from germline, CDR1 is SNHLY and CDR2 is FYNNEI. The CDR3 reads CASSRGQGGQPQHF. CDR3 bases read: TGTGCCAGCAGTCGTGGACAGGGAGGTCAGCCC.

This clone has just a few counts. The DNA ends 3 residues before the CDR3 does, and the rest of the CDR3 is filled in from the germline J gene. The chain recombines TRBV7-6 with TRBJ1-1; D gene unclear. The CDR3 loop spans 13 amino acids. V was pared by 1 base and J by 3 bases, with 6 bases between. Germline CDR1 is SGHVS and CDR2 is FNYEAQ. CDR3 bases read: TGTGCCAGCAGCTTAGGGCCAGACACTGAA. This gives the protein CASSLGPDTE. The complete CDR3 sequence is CASSLGPDTEAFF.

Concerning this clone itself: The CDR3 end lies 3 residues beyond the end of the read and is filled in from the germline J gene. V is TRBV5-1 and J is TRBJ2-1, with 9 bases identical to TRBD2. CDR1 and CDR2 from the germline V gene are SGHRS and YFSETQ. The CDR3 sequence is 16 residues long. J was trimmed by 8 bases and V by 4 bases; bases with no gene match: 13. CDR3 DNA (partial): TGCGCCAGCAGCGGACGCGGGAGGGCCGATCTCGATGAG. Protein product: CASSGRGRADLDE. The whole CDR3 protein reads CASSGRGRADLDEQFF.

This clone is classed as medium-sized. Sequencing ends 3 residues short of the CDR3 end; the germline J gene provides the rest. V gene TRBV12-3 or TRBV12-4 combines with J gene TRBJ2-3; 9 nucleotides agree with TRBD2. This CDR3 has 16 residues. With V trimmed by 2 bases and J by 2 bases, 5 bases remained unmatched. CDR3 DNA, as far as it was read: TGTGCCAGCAGTTTATTGTCTAGCGGGAACACAGATACG. The encoded protein is CASSLLSSGNTDT. The whole CDR3 sequence reads CASSLLSSGNTDTQYF.

This clone was counted a few times. The read terminates 3 residues ahead of where the CDR3 ends, so the germline J gene completes it. The rearrangement joins TRBV18 to TRBJ2-3; 9 bases map to TRBD2. CDR1 is KGHSH and CDR2 is LQKENI in the germline V gene. The CDR3 consists of 17 residues. V lost 3 bases and J lost 1; bases outside the gene matches: 8. The covered CDR3 bases are TGTGCCAGCTCACCTAAAGGACTAGCGAAGGGCACAGATACG. This gives the protein CASSPKGLAKGTDT. The entire CDR3 reads CASSPKGLAKGTDTQYF.

This clone was counted ten times or more. Sequencing ends 3 residues short of the CDR3 end; the germline J gene provides the rest. The genes are TRBV19 and TRBJ2-7; 7 bases match TRBD1. Germline loops: CDR1 LNHDA, CDR2 SQIVND (reference sequence). The CDR3 runs 15 residues. V lost 5 bases, J lost 4 bases, and 11 bases stayed unmatched. CDR3 sequence reads: CASSPTGRGWYEQYF. The CDR3 DNA, read in part, is TGTGCCAGTAGTCCGACAGGGCGAGGGTGGTACGAG.

Points on this clone: The CDR3 goes on 3 residues after the read ends, and that part is filled in from the germline J gene. The rearrangement joins TRBV18 to TRBJ1-5; D is perhaps TRBD1 (5 bases). Germline V gene lookup returns CDR1 KGHSH and CDR2 LQKENI. This CDR3 spans 16 amino acids. The V and J ends lost 6 bases and 0 bases respectively, with 15 bases between them. The CDR3 is CASSTGGRVSNQPQHF. CDR3 bases read: TGTGCCAGCTCGACCGGTGGCAGGGTTAGCAATCAGCCC.

This clone was counted only a few times. The CDR3 goes on 3 residues after the read ends, and that part is filled in from the germline J gene. This sequence joins TRBV7-9 and TRBJ2-5; 9 nucleotides agree with TRBD1. Germline V gene data show CDR1 as SEHNR and CDR2 as FQNEAQ (reference sequence). This CDR3 is 15 amino acids long. Trimming at V came to 2 bases and at J to 6 bases, leaving 7 bases not matched to a gene. CDR3 amino acids: CASSLWVGQGQTQYF. Partial CDR3 DNA: TGTGCCAGCAGCTTATGGGTGGGACAGGGTCAGACC.

This clone was picked up a small number of times. The CDR3 bases that were read are TGTGCCAGTAGTAGGACAGGGGCCTACGAG. This sequence encodes CASSRTGAYE. The complete CDR3 reads CASSRTGAYEQYF. The chain uses TRBV19 and TRBJ2-7; 9 bases are shared with TRBD1. The read ends 3 residues before the CDR3 terminus; that terminus is restored from the germline J gene. The V gene end was trimmed by 4 bases and the J gene end by 2 bases; junction bases not matched to a gene: 0. This CDR3 has 13 residues. Germline V gene data show CDR1 as LNHDA and CDR2 as SQIVND (reference sequence).

This clone occurred many times. The read halts 3 residues ahead of the CDR3 end, with the missing end drawn from the germline J gene. J is TRBJ1-5 and V is TRBV20-1; 8 bases map to TRBD1. Germline CDR1 DFQATT, CDR2 SNEGSKA (reference sequence). Trimming took 3 bases from V and 0 from J; bases not matched to a gene: 7. The length of the CDR3 is 16 residues. CDR3 residues: CSARTPGGHSNQPQHF. The CDR3 bases that were read are TGCAGTGCTAGGACCCCAGGGGGCCATAGCAATCAGCCC.

This clone was seen repeatedly, ten times or more. The read gets to within 3 residues of the CDR3 end, and the germline J gene fills in the rest. The chain uses TRBV29-1 and TRBJ2-1; D is possibly TRBD1 (5 bases). CDR1 is SQVTM and CDR2 is ANQGSEA in the germline V gene. Trimming took off 7 bases at V and 9 bases at J, with 16 bases between the two ends. This CDR3 is built from 12 residues. The part of the CDR3 DNA that was read is TGCAGCGACTTGACAGCATCTGGTGAG. This sequence encodes CSDLTASGE. From start to end, the CDR3 is CSDLTASGEQFF.

Only a few counts were recorded for this clone. The read falls 3 residues short of the CDR3 end, and the missing part is taken from the germline J gene. The chain joins TRBV6-4 to TRBJ2-1; D may be TRBD1 (6 bases). Germline CDR1 and CDR2: MRHNA and SNTAGT. The CDR3 is 14 amino acids. V lost 4 bases to trimming and J lost 6 bases, with 13 bases between them. The covered CDR3 bases are TGTGCCAGCAGTGCAGGGGCGGAGACCAATGAG. Encoded protein: CASSAGAETNE. The whole CDR3 sequence is CASSAGAETNEQFF.

This clone was seen repeatedly, ten times or more. The CDR3 end falls 3 residues outside the read, so it is completed with the germline J gene. The chain uses TRBV6-9 and TRBJ1-4; a possible D gene is TRBD1 (6 bases). V lost 4 bases, J lost 8 bases, and 26 bases lay in between. This CDR3 has 18 amino acids. Germline-derived CDR1 and CDR2 are MNHGY and SVAAGI. The covered CDR3 bases are TGTGCCAGCAGTTGCCCACGCCGCATGACAGGTGAGGAGGAAAAA. This encodes CASSCPRRMTGEEEK. The full CDR3 is CASSCPRRMTGEEEKLFF.

On this clone: The CDR3 end lies 3 residues beyond the end of the read and is filled in from the germline J gene. This rearrangement joins TRBV18 to TRBJ2-7, with D tentatively TRBD2 (5 bases). The CDR3 totals 14 residues. The germline CDR1 and CDR2 sequences are KGHSH and LQKENI. Trimming took off 3 bases at V and 0 bases at J, with 9 bases between the two ends. The CDR3 here is CASSPDWRSYEQYF. CDR3 bases read: TGTGCCAGCTCACCGGACTGGCGCTCCTACGAG.

As for this clone: Read sequence stops 3 residues before the CDR3 end, and the germline J gene provides the missing end. The chain has TRBV6-1 and TRBJ1-1, with 11 bases lining up with TRBD1. J gave up 6 bases and V 4 bases, and 7 bases lay outside the gene matches. The CDR3 sequence is 15 residues long. Germline lookup yields CDR1 MNHNS and CDR2 SASEGT. The covered CDR3 bases are TGTGCCAGCAGTGGATGGACAGGGGGCGTCTCTGAA. It is translated as CASSGWTGGVSE. In full, the CDR3 is CASSGWTGGVSEAFF.

With regard to this clone: The sequenced fragment ends 3 residues before the CDR3 boundary, so the rest is inferred from the germline J gene. This chain links TRBV7-8 with TRBJ2-7, with D possibly being TRBD1 (5 bases). Trimming left V 4 bases short and J 2 bases short, with 9 bases between. This CDR3 is built from 13 residues. Germline V gene lookup returns CDR1 SGHVS and CDR2 FQNEAQ. CDR3 DNA, as far as it was read: TGTGCCAGCAGCTACGACAGCCCCTACGAG. Amino acid sequence: CASSYDSPYE. The complete CDR3 sequence is CASSYDSPYEQYF.